These T cell receptor beta chains were read from a single sample in a study of T cells in Graves' hyperthyroidism and ophthalmopathy. MiXCR, run by TCRdb on the multiplex PCR reads, gives a single entry per CDR3 protein. The sample includes some 580,000 distinct CDR3 sequences, around 15% of them seen just once. Sequencing used blood. These receptors originate from a woman in her thirties or forties with Graves' ophthalmopathy. CDR3s include the opening cysteine and the closing phenylalanine or tryptophan. Each record gives: V gene, J gene, clone size, D gene, CDR3 DNA, CDR3 protein. The D gene is left open where the match is weak. Clone sizes are given selectively: once, few, many, or a class where the clone is expanded.

v_gene: TRBV19; j_gene: TRBJ2-1; abundance: NA; d_gene: NA; CDR3nt: TGTGCCAGTAGACCCGGACAGAACAATGAGCAGTTCTTC; CDR3aa: CASRPGQNNEQFF
v_gene: TRBV30; j_gene: TRBJ2-1; abundance: few; d_gene: TRBD1; CDR3nt: TGTGCCTGGAATAGGGACAGGGGGAGCGAGCAGTTCTTC; CDR3aa: CAWNRDRGSEQFF
v_gene: TRBV6-6; j_gene: TRBJ1-5; abundance: many; d_gene: NA; CDR3nt: TGTGCCAGCAGTTACTCCCGCGCGGGGCCAGATAGCAATCAGCCCCAGCATTTT; CDR3aa: CASSYSRAGPDSNQPQHF
v_gene: TRBV6-1; j_gene: TRBJ2-7; abundance: NA; d_gene: NA; CDR3nt: TGTGCCAGCAGGTTAGGGGAGGTAGGCGAGCAGTACTTC; CDR3aa: CASRLGEVGEQYF
v_gene: TRBV11-2; j_gene: TRBJ1-6; abundance: many; d_gene: TRBD1; CDR3nt: TGTGCCAGCAGCCCTATTGACAGGGGCAGCAATTCACCCCTCCACTTT; CDR3aa: CASSPIDRGSNSPLHF
v_gene: TRBV9; j_gene: TRBJ2-1; abundance: NA; d_gene: TRBD2; CDR3nt: TGTGCCAGCAGCGTCCGGCCTCGGGAGGCAGGAAACAATGAGCAGTTCTTC; CDR3aa: CASSVRPREAGNNEQFF
v_gene: TRBV28; j_gene: TRBJ2-7; abundance: many; d_gene: NA; CDR3nt: TGTGCCAGCAGTTACAGGTCAGGCGAGCAGTACTTC; CDR3aa: CASSYRSGEQYF
v_gene: TRBV5-1; j_gene: TRBJ2-2; abundance: few; d_gene: NA; CDR3nt: TGCGCCAGCAGCTTGGTTGCGATGGCGGGGGAGCTGTTTTTT; CDR3aa: CASSLVAMAGELFF
v_gene: TRBV18; j_gene: TRBJ2-3; abundance: many; d_gene: NA; CDR3nt: TGTGCCAGCTCAGAACAGAGCACAGATACGCAGTATTTT; CDR3aa: CASSEQSTDTQYF
v_gene: TRBV15; j_gene: TRBJ1-5; abundance: many; d_gene: NA; CDR3nt: TGTGCCACCAGCAGGGCCCTTGGGGGCAATCAGCCCCAGCATTTT; CDR3aa: CATSRALGGNQPQHF
v_gene: TRBV3-1; j_gene: TRBJ2-3; abundance: few; d_gene: TRBD2; CDR3nt: TGTGCCAGCAGCGTGGGACTAGCGGGAGGTGGAGATACGCAGTATTTT; CDR3aa: CASSVGLAGGGDTQYF
v_gene: TRBV29-1; j_gene: TRBJ2-7; abundance: many; d_gene: NA; CDR3nt: TGCAGCGTGACCCGGGACTTATCCTACGAGCAGTACTTC; CDR3aa: CSVTRDLSYEQYF
v_gene: TRBV12-3/TRBV12-4; j_gene: TRBJ2-5; abundance: few; d_gene: NA; CDR3nt: TGTGCCAGCAGTTTATCCGGACAGCCCGCTGGGACCCAGTACTTC; CDR3aa: CASSLSGQPAGTQYF
v_gene: TRBV5-5; j_gene: TRBJ2-2; abundance: few; d_gene: NA; CDR3nt: TGTGCCAGCTTCTTCGCCGGGGAGCTGTTTTTT; CDR3aa: CASFFAGELFF
v_gene: TRBV18; j_gene: TRBJ1-2; abundance: many; d_gene: TRBD1; CDR3nt: TGTGCCAGCTCACCAGGGACAGGGGGCGCGCTTTATGGCTACACCTTC; CDR3aa: CASSPGTGGALYGYTF
v_gene: TRBV5-6; j_gene: TRBJ2-5; abundance: many; d_gene: NA; CDR3nt: TGTGCCAGCACCTTGTACTTTAAAGAGACCCAGTACTTC; CDR3aa: CASTLYFKETQYF
v_gene: TRBV28; j_gene: TRBJ2-7; abundance: many; d_gene: NA; CDR3nt: TGTGCCAGCAGCAGTCTGTGGGAGCAGTACTTC; CDR3aa: CASSSLWEQYF
v_gene: TRBV6-6; j_gene: TRBJ1-4; abundance: NA; d_gene: NA; CDR3nt: TGTGCCAGCAGTTACTCGGGTGGGACTAATGAAAAACTGTTTTTT; CDR3aa: CASSYSGGTNEKLFF
v_gene: TRBV20-1; j_gene: TRBJ1-5; abundance: few; d_gene: NA; CDR3nt: TGCAGTGCTAGAGATCGGAGGGTAGGGCAGCCCCAGCATTTT; CDR3aa: CSARDRRVGQPQHF
v_gene: TRBV5-6; j_gene: TRBJ2-3; abundance: few; d_gene: NA; CDR3nt: TGTGCCAGCAGCAGGTTCAGCACAGATACGCAGTATTTT; CDR3aa: CASSRFSTDTQYF
v_gene: TRBV2; j_gene: TRBJ2-3; abundance: many; d_gene: NA; CDR3nt: TGTGCCAGCAGTTCATTCGCTTCCCCCTCCGGAGATACGCAGTATTTT; CDR3aa: CASSSFASPSGDTQYF
v_gene: TRBV5-1; j_gene: TRBJ1-1; abundance: NA; d_gene: NA; CDR3nt: TGCGCCAGCAGCTCCCTAGTGAGGGCAACCGAAGCTTTCTTT; CDR3aa: CASSSLVRATEAFF
v_gene: TRBV20-1; j_gene: TRBJ2-4; abundance: few; d_gene: TRBD2; CDR3nt: TGCAGTGCGCCTCGGACTAGCGGGAGGGAAAACATTCAGTACTTC; CDR3aa: CSAPRTSGRENIQYF
v_gene: TRBV7-6; j_gene: TRBJ2-2; abundance: NA; d_gene: NA; CDR3nt: TGTGCCAGCAGCCTCGGGGCCTGGGGTAACACCGGGGAGCTGTTTTTT; CDR3aa: CASSLGAWGNTGELFF
v_gene: TRBV7-2; j_gene: TRBJ2-3; abundance: many; d_gene: TRBD2; CDR3nt: TGTGCCAGCAGCTTAGGCGCCCTAGCGGGAGTGGCAGATACGCAGTATTTT; CDR3aa: CASSLGALAGVADTQYF
v_gene: TRBV10-3; j_gene: TRBJ2-3; abundance: many; d_gene: TRBD2; CDR3nt: TGTGCCATCAGTGGGGACCTCGGGACTAGACAAGGGGGAGATACGCAGTATTTT; CDR3aa: CAISGDLGTRQGGDTQYF
v_gene: TRBV29-1; j_gene: TRBJ2-5; abundance: NA; d_gene: NA; CDR3nt: TGCAGCGTTGAAGATCTCAGGGGAGGGATCGAGACCCAGTACTTC; CDR3aa: CSVEDLRGGIETQYF
v_gene: TRBV12-3/TRBV12-4; j_gene: TRBJ1-5; abundance: few; d_gene: NA; CDR3nt: TGTGCCAGCGGGCTGGGGAATAGCAATCAGCCCCAGCATTTT; CDR3aa: CASGLGNSNQPQHF
v_gene: TRBV28; j_gene: TRBJ2-7; abundance: many; d_gene: TRBD1; CDR3nt: TGTGCCAGCCTCTCGGGACAGGGGAGGGTTGAGGCCTACGAGCAGTACTTC; CDR3aa: CASLSGQGRVEAYEQYF
v_gene: TRBV7-9; j_gene: TRBJ1-2; abundance: few; d_gene: TRBD1; CDR3nt: TGTGCCAGCAGCACACGGACAGGGCATGGCTACACCTTC; CDR3aa: CASSTRTGHGYTF
v_gene: TRBV2; j_gene: TRBJ2-5; abundance: many; d_gene: TRBD1; CDR3nt: TGTGCCAGCAGTCTCGACAGGGTACGGGAGACCCAGTACTTC; CDR3aa: CASSLDRVRETQYF
v_gene: TRBV3-1; j_gene: TRBJ1-1; abundance: many; d_gene: NA; CDR3nt: TGTGCCAGCAGCCAAGAACCCCGACAAATTTTCGCTGAAGCTTTCTTT; CDR3aa: CASSQEPRQIFAEAFF
v_gene: TRBV9; j_gene: TRBJ2-7; abundance: few; d_gene: TRBD1; CDR3nt: TGTGCCAGCAGCGTAGCATGGGACAGCTCCTACGAGCAGTACTTC; CDR3aa: CASSVAWDSSYEQYF
v_gene: TRBV6-2/TRBV6-3; j_gene: TRBJ2-1; abundance: many; d_gene: NA; CDR3nt: TGTGCCAGCAGTTGGGACAATCCCTACAATGAGCAGTTCTTC; CDR3aa: CASSWDNPYNEQFF
v_gene: TRBV6-2/TRBV6-3; j_gene: TRBJ1-5; abundance: many; d_gene: TRBD1; CDR3nt: TGTGCCAGCAGTTACCGAGTGGGGACAGGGCTGAGGGATAGCAATCAGCCCCAGCATTTT; CDR3aa: CASSYRVGTGLRDSNQPQHF
v_gene: TRBV20-1; j_gene: TRBJ2-7; abundance: many; d_gene: NA; CDR3nt: TGCAGTGGGAATTACAGGGTACGGAGCTACGAGCAGTACTTC; CDR3aa: CSGNYRVRSYEQYF
v_gene: TRBV7-2; j_gene: TRBJ1-2; abundance: few; d_gene: NA; CDR3nt: TGTGCCAGCAGCTTACCAGCCGCAGCCACACTAGGCTACACCTTC; CDR3aa: CASSLPAAATLGYTF
v_gene: TRBV15; j_gene: TRBJ2-7; abundance: few; d_gene: TRBD2; CDR3nt: TGTGCCACCAGCTCCACGAGCGGGAGCTACGAGCAGTACTTC; CDR3aa: CATSSTSGSYEQYF
v_gene: TRBV18; j_gene: TRBJ2-6; abundance: few; d_gene: TRBD1; CDR3nt: TGTGCCAGCTCACTAACGGGACAGACCAACTCTGGGGCCAACGTCCTGACTTTC; CDR3aa: CASSLTGQTNSGANVLTF
v_gene: TRBV11-2; j_gene: TRBJ1-5; abundance: many; d_gene: NA; CDR3nt: TGTGCCAGCAGCTTAGTTGCAGATAGCAATCAGCCCCAGCATTTT; CDR3aa: CASSLVADSNQPQHF
v_gene: TRBV28; j_gene: TRBJ2-7; abundance: many; d_gene: NA; CDR3nt: TGTGCCAGCAGCCCGGGGGCCTACGAGCAGTACTTC; CDR3aa: CASSPGAYEQYF
v_gene: TRBV27; j_gene: TRBJ1-1; abundance: many; d_gene: NA; CDR3nt: TGTGCCAGCAGTCCAGTAGGAGGGAACACTGAAGCTTTCTTT; CDR3aa: CASSPVGGNTEAFF
v_gene: TRBV2; j_gene: TRBJ2-3; abundance: many; d_gene: TRBD2; CDR3nt: TGTGCCAGCAGTGAAGTCGGACTAGCGGGGGGGGGCACAGATACGCAGTATTTT; CDR3aa: CASSEVGLAGGGTDTQYF
v_gene: TRBV12-3/TRBV12-4; j_gene: TRBJ2-3; abundance: many; d_gene: TRBD2; CDR3nt: TGTGCCAGCAGTTCCACTAGCGGGGGCCTCACAGATACGCAGTATTTT; CDR3aa: CASSSTSGGLTDTQYF
v_gene: TRBV5-1; j_gene: TRBJ2-2; abundance: NA; d_gene: TRBD1; CDR3nt: TGCGCCAGCAGCATTTGGACAGGAGGAAGTGGTACCGGGGAGCTGTTTTTT; CDR3aa: CASSIWTGGSGTGELFF
v_gene: TRBV5-1; j_gene: TRBJ2-5; abundance: few; d_gene: TRBD2; CDR3nt: TGCGCCAGCAGCCCTCAGCGGGGGGGCCGAGAGACCCAGTACTTC; CDR3aa: CASSPQRGGRETQYF
v_gene: TRBV20-1; j_gene: TRBJ2-5; abundance: NA; d_gene: TRBD2; CDR3nt: TGCAGTGCCATCGGGACGGGGGGGGAGACCCAGTACTTC; CDR3aa: CSAIGTGGETQYF
v_gene: TRBV20-1; j_gene: TRBJ2-7; abundance: many; d_gene: NA; CDR3nt: TGCAGTGCTCACGCTCAACTACCCACGCACGACTACGAGCAGTACTTC; CDR3aa: CSAHAQLPTHDYEQYF
v_gene: TRBV6-1; j_gene: TRBJ1-5; abundance: many; d_gene: NA; CDR3nt: TGTGCCAGCGCCCCTGCGGCCATAGGTAATCAGCCCCAGCATTTT; CDR3aa: CASAPAAIGNQPQHF
v_gene: TRBV6-1; j_gene: TRBJ1-5; abundance: NA; d_gene: NA; CDR3nt: TGTGCCAGTCTAGACTCCCACCTTCGTACTCAGCCCCAGCATTTT; CDR3aa: CASLDSHLRTQPQHF
v_gene: TRBV3-1; j_gene: TRBJ1-2; abundance: many; d_gene: NA; CDR3nt: TGTGCCAGCAGCCAGCGGTCGGGGGGTGACTATGGCTACACCTTC; CDR3aa: CASSQRSGGDYGYTF
v_gene: TRBV2; j_gene: TRBJ1-4; abundance: NA; d_gene: NA; CDR3nt: TGTGCCATCACGAGTTTGGCAACTAATGAAAAACTGTTTTTT; CDR3aa: CAITSLATNEKLFF
v_gene: TRBV5-1; j_gene: TRBJ1-1; abundance: many; d_gene: TRBD1; CDR3nt: TGCGCCAGCAGCTTGGCAGGGGGATTGGGGAACACTGAAGCTTTCTTT; CDR3aa: CASSLAGGLGNTEAFF
v_gene: TRBV28; j_gene: TRBJ1-1; abundance: few; d_gene: TRBD1; CDR3nt: TGTGCCAGCAGTTTCCGACAGGGGGCTTCAACTGAAGCTTTCTTT; CDR3aa: CASSFRQGASTEAFF
v_gene: TRBV5-1; j_gene: TRBJ2-5; abundance: NA; d_gene: NA; CDR3nt: TGCGCCAGCTCCCGACCCCCGAAAGAGACCCAGTACTTC; CDR3aa: CASSRPPKETQYF
v_gene: TRBV5-1; j_gene: TRBJ2-3; abundance: many; d_gene: TRBD2; CDR3nt: TGCGCCAGCAGCTTAGTCAAGGGGACTAGCGGGAGTTACGCAGATACGCAGTATTTT; CDR3aa: CASSLVKGTSGSYADTQYF
v_gene: TRBV3-1; j_gene: TRBJ2-1; abundance: NA; d_gene: NA; CDR3nt: TGTGCCAGCAGCCAAGATCAGGAAGGGCATGAGCAGTTCTTC; CDR3aa: CASSQDQEGHEQFF
v_gene: TRBV7-6; j_gene: TRBJ1-3; abundance: NA; d_gene: NA; CDR3nt: TGTGCCAGCAGCTCATTCGTAGGACCTGGAAACACCATATATTTT; CDR3aa: CASSSFVGPGNTIYF
v_gene: TRBV10-3; j_gene: TRBJ2-1; abundance: NA; d_gene: TRBD2; CDR3nt: TGTGCCGTCATGACAGAGGGAGGGCCCAATGAGCAGTTCTTC; CDR3aa: CAVMTEGGPNEQFF